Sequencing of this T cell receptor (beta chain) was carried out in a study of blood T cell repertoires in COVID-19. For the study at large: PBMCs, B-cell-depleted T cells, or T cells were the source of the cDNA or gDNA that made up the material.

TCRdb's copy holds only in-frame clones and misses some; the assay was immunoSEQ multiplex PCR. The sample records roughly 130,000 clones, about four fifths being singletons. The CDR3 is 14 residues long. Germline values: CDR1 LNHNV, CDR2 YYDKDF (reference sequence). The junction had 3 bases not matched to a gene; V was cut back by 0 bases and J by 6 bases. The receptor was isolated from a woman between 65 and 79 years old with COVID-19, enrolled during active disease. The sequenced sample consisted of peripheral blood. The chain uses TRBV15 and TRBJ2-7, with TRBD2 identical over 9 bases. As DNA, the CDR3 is TGTGCCACCAGCAGAGACCGCGGGAGGGTCGAGCAGTACTTC. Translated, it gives CATSRDRGRVEQYF.